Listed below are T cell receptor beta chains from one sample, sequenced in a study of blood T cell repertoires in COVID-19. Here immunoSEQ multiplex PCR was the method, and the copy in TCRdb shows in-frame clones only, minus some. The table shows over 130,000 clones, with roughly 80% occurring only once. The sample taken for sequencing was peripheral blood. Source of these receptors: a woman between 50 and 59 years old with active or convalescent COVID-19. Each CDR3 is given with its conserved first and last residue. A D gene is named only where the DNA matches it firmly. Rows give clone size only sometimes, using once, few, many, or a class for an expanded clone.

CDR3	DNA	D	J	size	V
CATSDPPGTGGTEAFF	TGTGCCACCAGTGATCCCCCCGGGACAGGGGGCACTGAAGCTTTCTTT	TRBD1	TRBJ1-1	.	TRBV24-1
CASRWADNSPLHF	TGTGCCAGCAGGTGGGCCGATAATTCACCCCTCCACTTT	.	TRBJ1-6	.	TRBV12-3/TRBV12-4
CASSVSRAGLAAHNEQFF	TGTGCCAGCAGCGTGAGCCGAGCCGGACTAGCGGCCCACAATGAGCAGTTCTTC	TRBD2	TRBJ2-1	.	TRBV9
CASSSGQGGLQETQYF	TGTGCCAGCAGCTCAGGACAGGGTGGGCTCCAAGAGACCCAGTACTTC	TRBD1	TRBJ2-5	.	TRBV7-2
CASSFHRGQAANTGELFF	TGTGCCAGCAGCTTCCACAGGGGGCAAGCTGCGAACACCGGGGAGCTGTTTTTT	TRBD1	TRBJ2-2	few	TRBV7-9
CASSPGVYEQYF	TGTGCCAGCTCACCGGGAGTATACGAGCAGTACTTC	.	TRBJ2-7	.	TRBV18
CATSRAPGSGGGEQYF	TGTGCCACCAGCAGAGCTCCAGGGTCCGGGGGTGGCGAGCAGTACTTC	.	TRBJ2-7	once	TRBV15
CASSGDTGNTIYF	TGTGCCAGCAGTGGGGACACCGGAAACACCATATATTTT	.	TRBJ1-3	few	TRBV2
CASSLEGSTEAFF	TGTGCCAGCAGCTTAGAGGGGAGCACTGAAGCTTTCTTT	.	TRBJ1-1	once	TRBV11-3
CASSRNRGNYGYTF	TGTGCCAGCAGTCGAAACAGGGGGAACTATGGCTACACCTTC	TRBD1	TRBJ1-2	.	TRBV6-5
CASSLAREDGYTF	TGTGCCAGCAGCTTAGCCAGGGAGGATGGCTACACCTTC	.	TRBJ1-2	.	TRBV11-2
CASSEQRQGYGYTF	TGTGCCAGCAGTGAGCAGAGACAGGGATATGGCTACACCTTC	TRBD1	TRBJ1-2	few	TRBV25-1
CASSLTRKQFF	TGTGCCAGCAGCCTGACTAGGAAGCAGTTCTTC	.	TRBJ2-1	.	TRBV12-3/TRBV12-4
CASSWGQGREKLFF	TGTGCCAGCAGCTGGGGACAGGGGAGAGAAAAACTGTTTTTT	TRBD1	TRBJ1-4	.	TRBV7-9
CASSGQGTPGANVLTF	TGTGCCAGCAGCGGACAGGGGACCCCTGGGGCCAACGTCCTGACTTTC	TRBD1	TRBJ2-6	.	TRBV2
CASSYSVQGAKATNEKLFF	TGTGCCAGCAGTTACTCGGTCCAGGGGGCGAAGGCAACTAATGAAAAACTGTTTTTT	TRBD1	TRBJ1-4	.	TRBV6-2/TRBV6-3
CASSPRTGGRATQYF	TGTGCCAGCAGCCCCCGGACAGGGGGCCGGGCCACCCAGTACTTC	TRBD1	TRBJ2-4	.	TRBV9
CASSQEEGSSEETQYF	TGTGCCAGCAGCCAAGAAGAGGGTAGTAGCGAAGAGACCCAGTACTTC	.	TRBJ2-5	.	TRBV3-1/TRBV3-2
CASSTRGERYEQYF	TGTGCCAGCAGCACCCGGGGTGAAAGGTACGAGCAGTACTTC	.	TRBJ2-7	few	TRBV28
CASSKVEGANTGELFF	TGTGCCAGCAGCAAAGTCGAGGGCGCGAACACCGGGGAGCTGTTTTTT	.	TRBJ2-2	.	TRBV21-1